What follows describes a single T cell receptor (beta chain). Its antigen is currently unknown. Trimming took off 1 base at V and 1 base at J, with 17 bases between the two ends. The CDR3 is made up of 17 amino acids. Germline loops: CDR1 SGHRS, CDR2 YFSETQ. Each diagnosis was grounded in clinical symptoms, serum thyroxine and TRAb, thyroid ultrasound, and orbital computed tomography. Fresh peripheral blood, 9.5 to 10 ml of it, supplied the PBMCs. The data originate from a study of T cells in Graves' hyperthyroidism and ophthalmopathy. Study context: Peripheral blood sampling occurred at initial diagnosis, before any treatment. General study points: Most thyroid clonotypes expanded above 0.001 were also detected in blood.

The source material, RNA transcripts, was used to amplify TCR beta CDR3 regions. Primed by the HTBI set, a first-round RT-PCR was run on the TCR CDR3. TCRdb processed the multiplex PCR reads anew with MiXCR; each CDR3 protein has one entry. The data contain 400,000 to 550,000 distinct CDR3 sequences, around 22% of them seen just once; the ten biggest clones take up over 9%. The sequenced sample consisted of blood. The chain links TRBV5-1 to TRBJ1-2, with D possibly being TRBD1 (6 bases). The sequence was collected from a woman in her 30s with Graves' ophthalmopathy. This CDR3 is CASSLSGHRPDNYGYTF. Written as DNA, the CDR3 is TGCGCCAGCAGCTTGTCGGGACACAGACCCGATAACTATGGCTACACCTTC. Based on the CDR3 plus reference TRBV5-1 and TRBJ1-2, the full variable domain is KAGVTQTPRYLIKTRGQQVTLSCSPISGHRSVSWYQQTPGQGLQFLFEYFSETQRNKGNFPGRFSGRQFSNSRSEMNVSTLELGDSALYLCASSLSGHRPDNYGYTFGSGTRLTVV.